The entry below gives a single T cell receptor (beta chain) sequence along with its context. Its antigen is not known. The germline CDR1 and CDR2 sequences are MNHEY and SVGEGT. This CDR3 region has 16 residues. The junction had 12 bases not matched to a gene; V was cut back by 6 bases and J by 5 bases. TCRdb re-called the reads with MiXCR, one entry per CDR3 protein. The table includes a few hundred thousand distinct CDR3 sequences, just under 35% detected once. This sample was taken from a study of T cell repertoires in cytomegalovirus infection. Study-level background: From public TCR beta signatures came an indication of both CMV infection and matching HLA type. Study-wide findings and caveats: Carriers of CMV plus the relevant HLA were identified by cumulative public TCR beta family frequency.

The sample was cultured PBMCs, taken from culture after CMV antigen stimulation. The source of this sequence is a human donor in good health (CMV status not recorded). Some clones in this sample may be carry-over from other donors' samples. This sequence joins TRBV6-2 or TRBV6-3 and TRBJ2-7; 11 bases line up with TRBD2. The DNA for the CDR3 is TGTGCCAGCAGCCCCACTCTAGCGGGAGGCTCGGACGAGCAGTACGTC. It is translated as CASSPTLAGGSDEQYV.